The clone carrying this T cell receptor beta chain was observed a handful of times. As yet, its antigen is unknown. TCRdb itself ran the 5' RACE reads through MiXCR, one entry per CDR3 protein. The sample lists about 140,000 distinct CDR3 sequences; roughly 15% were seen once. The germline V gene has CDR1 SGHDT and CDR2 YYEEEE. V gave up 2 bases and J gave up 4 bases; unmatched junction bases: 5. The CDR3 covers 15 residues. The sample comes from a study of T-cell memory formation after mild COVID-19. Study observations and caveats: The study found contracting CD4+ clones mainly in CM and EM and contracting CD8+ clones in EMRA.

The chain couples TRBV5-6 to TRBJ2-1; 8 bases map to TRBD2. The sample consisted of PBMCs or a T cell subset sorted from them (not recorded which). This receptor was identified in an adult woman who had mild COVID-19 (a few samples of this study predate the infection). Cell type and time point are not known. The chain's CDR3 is CASSFSGSQYNEQFF. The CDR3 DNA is TGTGCCAGCAGCTTCAGCGGGAGTCAATACAATGAGCAGTTCTTC.